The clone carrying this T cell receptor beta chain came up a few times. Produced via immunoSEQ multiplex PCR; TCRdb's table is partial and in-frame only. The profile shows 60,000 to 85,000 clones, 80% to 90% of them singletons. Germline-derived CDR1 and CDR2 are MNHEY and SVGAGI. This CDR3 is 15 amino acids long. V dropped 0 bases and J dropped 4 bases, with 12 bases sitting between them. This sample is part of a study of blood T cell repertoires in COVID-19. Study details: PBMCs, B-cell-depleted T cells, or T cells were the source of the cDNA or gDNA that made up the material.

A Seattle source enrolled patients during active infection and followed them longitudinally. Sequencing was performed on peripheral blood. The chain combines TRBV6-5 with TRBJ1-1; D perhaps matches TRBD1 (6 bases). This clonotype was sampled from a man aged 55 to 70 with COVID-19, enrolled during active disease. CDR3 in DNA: TGTGCCAGCAGTTACTCGAACAGGGTTGTCACTGAAGCTTTCTTT. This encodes CASSYSNRVVTEAFF.